Given below is one TCR beta chain in context. This clone has a handful of counts. No antigen is known for it. No much larger clone is present one base from it, and per-base qualities are unavailable. This entry belongs to a study of control samples from healthy donors and cancer patients (dated by TCRdb to 2018 to 2020). Library generation was performed with the immunoSEQ multiplex PCR assay. Drawn from immuneACCESS, this table holds only the in-frame rearrangements with V and J called that TCRdb kept. Clones are partly lost; checked studies trace under half to an unresolved V gene and leave the rest unexplained. Present in this sample are about 410,000 clones, 80% to 95% of which were seen just once. The ten largest clones represent 5.5% to 8% of the sample. The V and J ends are trimmed by 5 bases and 0 bases, leaving 11 bases between them. The germline V gene gives CDR1 as MDHEN and CDR2 as SYDVKM. Spanning cysteine to phenylalanine, the CDR3 consists of 14 amino acids. CDR3 DNA is the only sequence kept; it has 42 bases, read in frame from the first base.

The sequenced sample consisted of PBMCs. The TCR sequence derives from a man aged 35 to 55 with head and neck cancer. This receptor chain uses TRBV28 and TRBJ2-7, and the D gene may be TRBD1, 6 bases matching. Here the CDR3 is given as CASSRTGLSYEQYF. The nucleotide sequence reads TGTGCCAGCAGTCGAACAGGGCTCTCCTACGAGCAGTACTTC.